One T cell receptor (beta chain) is described in this entry. The method was immunoSEQ multiplex PCR; TCRdb's version includes in-frame clones alone and lacks a portion of them. The table includes about 5,900 clones, around 90% detected once. This record belongs to a study of hypomethylating agent response in myelodysplastic syndrome. Germline lookup yields CDR1 SGHAT and CDR2 FQDESV (reference sequence). V gave up 10 bases and J gave up 4 bases, with 16 bases separating them. The CDR3 sequence is 14 residues long. The chain carries TRBV11-1 and TRBJ2-2; possibly TRBD1 for D (6 bases). The TCR was taken from a human donor with myelodysplastic syndrome. Sequences were derived from bone marrow, sampled before or after starting hypomethylating agent treatment for myelodysplastic syndrome (not recorded which). The CDR3 region is CATDRDTLTGELFF. The CDR3 nucleotides are TGTGCCACGGACCGGGACACCCTCACCGGGGAGCTGTTTTTT.